This T cell receptor (beta chain) derives from a study of OX40 agonist ivuxolimab in advanced cancers. TCRdb's copy holds only in-frame clones and misses some; the assay was immunoSEQ multiplex PCR. The sample shows tens of thousands of clones, around 88% of them seen only once. This receptor was identified in an adult with an advanced solid tumor such as melanoma, head and neck, liver or kidney cancer. The specimen was CD4+ or CD8+ T cells sorted from blood, collected in a trial of the OX40 agonist ivuxolimab.

This CDR3 reads CASSLGPSTGANSYEQYF. Written as DNA, the CDR3 is TGCGCCAGCAGCTTGGGTCCCTCGACAGGGGCAAACTCCTACGAGCAGTACTTC. The J gene is TRBJ2-7, the V gene TRBV5-1, with 8 bases lining up with TRBD1. Germline-derived CDR1 and CDR2 are SGHRS and YFSETQ. J was trimmed by 0 bases and V by 0 bases; bases with no gene match: 11. The CDR3 sequence is 18 residues long.